This TCR beta chain was documented in a study of shared clonotypes between healthy human individuals. Study in general: Researchers assigned three CD4 naive, three CD4 memory, two CD8 naive and one CD8 memory plate to each donor.

In the naive CD8 group, cells lacked CD45RO and were positively selected for CCR7, so terminally differentiated effector memory CD45RA+ cells were left out. Germline CDR1 and CDR2: SEHNR and FQNEAQ (reference sequence). V lost 4 bases and J 4 bases, leaving 14 bases between the germline ends. The CDR3 is made up of 15 amino acids. Here immunoSEQ multiplex PCR was the method, and the copy in TCRdb shows in-frame clones only, minus some. The data contain some 2,000,000 clones, roughly 95% of them singletons. The study's findings and limits: Sequencing depth was expected to affect clonotype sharing among donors. The rarefaction results pointed to incomplete sorted-subset sequencing despite large depth.

As concerns this clone: Its antigen is currently unknown.

Sequenced input: naive CD8+ T cells sorted from blood. The TCR comes from a man in his late teens or twenties in good health. This chain connects TRBV7-9 to TRBJ2-1; the D gene is possibly TRBD1 (5 bases). The CDR3 loop is CASSWLEGDYNEQFF. The CDR3 region has the DNA TGTGCCAGCAGCTGGTTAGAAGGGGATTACAATGAGCAGTTCTTC.